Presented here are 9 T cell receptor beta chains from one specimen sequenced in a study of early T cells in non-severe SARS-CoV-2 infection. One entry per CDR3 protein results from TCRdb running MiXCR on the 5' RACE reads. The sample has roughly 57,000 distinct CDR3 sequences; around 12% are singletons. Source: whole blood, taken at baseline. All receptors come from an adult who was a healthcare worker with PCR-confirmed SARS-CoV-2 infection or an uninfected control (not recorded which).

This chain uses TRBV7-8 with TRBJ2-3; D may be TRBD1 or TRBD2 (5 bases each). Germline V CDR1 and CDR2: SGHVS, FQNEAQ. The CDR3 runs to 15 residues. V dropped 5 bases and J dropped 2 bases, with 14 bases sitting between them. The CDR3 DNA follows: TGTGCCAGCAGCCCTGGACGGGGCCTCACAGATACGCAGTATTTT. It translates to CASSPGRGLTDTQYF.

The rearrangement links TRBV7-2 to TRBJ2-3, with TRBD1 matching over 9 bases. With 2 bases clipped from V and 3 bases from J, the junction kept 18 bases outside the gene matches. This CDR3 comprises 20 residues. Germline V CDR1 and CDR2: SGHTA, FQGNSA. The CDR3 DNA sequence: TGTGCCAGCAGCTTACGTATGGGACAGGGAGTGGTGGGCCGAACAGATACGCAGTATTTT. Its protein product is CASSLRMGQGVVGRTDTQYF.

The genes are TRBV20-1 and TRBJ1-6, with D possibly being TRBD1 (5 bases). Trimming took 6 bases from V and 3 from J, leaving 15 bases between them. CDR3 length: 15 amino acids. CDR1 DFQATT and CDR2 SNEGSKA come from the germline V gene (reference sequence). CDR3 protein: CSARPGGIYNSPLHF. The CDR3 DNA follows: TGCAGTGCCCGCCCCGGGGGAATCTATAATTCACCCCTCCACTTT.

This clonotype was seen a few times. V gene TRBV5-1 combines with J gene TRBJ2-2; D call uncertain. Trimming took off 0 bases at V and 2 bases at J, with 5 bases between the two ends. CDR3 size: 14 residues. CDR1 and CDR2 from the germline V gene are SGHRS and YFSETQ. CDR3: CASSLGQNTGELFF. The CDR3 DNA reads TGCGCCAGCAGCTTGGGGCAAAACACCGGGGAGCTGTTTTTT.

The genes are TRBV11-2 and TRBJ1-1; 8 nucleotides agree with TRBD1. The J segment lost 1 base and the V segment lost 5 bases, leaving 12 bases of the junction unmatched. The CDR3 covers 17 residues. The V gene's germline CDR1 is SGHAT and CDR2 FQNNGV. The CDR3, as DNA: TGTGCCAGCAGCGTCGGGACAGGCGGCGGTCGGAACACTGAAGCTTTCTTT. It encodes CASSVGTGGGRNTEAFF.

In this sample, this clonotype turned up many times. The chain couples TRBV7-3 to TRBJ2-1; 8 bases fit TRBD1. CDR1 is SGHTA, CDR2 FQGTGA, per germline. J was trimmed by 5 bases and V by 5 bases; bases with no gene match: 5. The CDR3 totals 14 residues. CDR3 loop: CASSGWTGNNEQFF. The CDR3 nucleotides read TGTGCCAGCAGCGGGTGGACAGGGAACAATGAGCAGTTCTTC.

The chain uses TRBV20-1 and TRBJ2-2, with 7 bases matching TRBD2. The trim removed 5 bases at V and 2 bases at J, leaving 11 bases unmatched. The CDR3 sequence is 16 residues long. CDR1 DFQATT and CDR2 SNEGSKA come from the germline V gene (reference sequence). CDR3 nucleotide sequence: TGCAGTGCTCCCAAAACACTAGCGCATAACACCGGGGAGCTGTTTTTT. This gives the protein CSAPKTLAHNTGELFF.

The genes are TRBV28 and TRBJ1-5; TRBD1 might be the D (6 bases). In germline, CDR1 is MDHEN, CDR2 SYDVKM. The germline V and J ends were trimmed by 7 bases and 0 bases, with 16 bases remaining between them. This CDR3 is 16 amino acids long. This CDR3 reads CASKELGTLSNQPQHF. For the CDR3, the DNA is TGTGCCAGCAAGGAGCTAGGGACACTTAGCAATCAGCCCCAGCATTTT.

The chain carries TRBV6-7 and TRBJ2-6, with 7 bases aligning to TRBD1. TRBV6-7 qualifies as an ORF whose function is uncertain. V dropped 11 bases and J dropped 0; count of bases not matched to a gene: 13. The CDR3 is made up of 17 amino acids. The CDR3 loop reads CAGPDGQESSGANVLTF. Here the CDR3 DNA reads TGTGCCGGCCCAGACGGACAGGAAAGCTCTGGGGCCAACGTCCTGACTTTC.